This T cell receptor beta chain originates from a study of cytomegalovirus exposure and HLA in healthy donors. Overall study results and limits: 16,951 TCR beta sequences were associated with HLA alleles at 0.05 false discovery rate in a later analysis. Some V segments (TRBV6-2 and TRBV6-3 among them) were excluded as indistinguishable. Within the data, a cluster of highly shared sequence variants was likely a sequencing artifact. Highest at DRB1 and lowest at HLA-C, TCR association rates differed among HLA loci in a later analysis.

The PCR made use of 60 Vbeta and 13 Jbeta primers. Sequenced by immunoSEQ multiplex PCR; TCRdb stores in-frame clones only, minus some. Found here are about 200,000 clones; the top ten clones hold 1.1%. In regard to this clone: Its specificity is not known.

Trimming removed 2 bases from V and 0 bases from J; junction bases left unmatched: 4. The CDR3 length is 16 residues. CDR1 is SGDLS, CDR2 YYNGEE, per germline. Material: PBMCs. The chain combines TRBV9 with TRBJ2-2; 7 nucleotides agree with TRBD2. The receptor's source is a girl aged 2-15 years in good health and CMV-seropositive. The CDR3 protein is CASSVRGLPNTGELFF. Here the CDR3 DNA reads TGTGCCAGCAGCGTCCGGGGACTACCGAACACCGGGGAGCTGTTTTTT.